This is a list of T cell receptor beta chains from one sample in a study of read filtering for tumor transcriptome and immune sequencing. Each CDR3 protein is one row after TCRdb ran MiXCR on the reads. The sample shows approximately 58,000 distinct CDR3 sequences, 20% to 25% of them seen only once. The sequenced material came from a population of CD138-negative cells sorted from bone marrow. These receptors came from a donor over 35 with multiple myeloma. CDR3s include the opening cysteine and the closing phenylalanine or tryptophan. A D gene is named only where the DNA matches it firmly. Rows give clone size only sometimes, using once, few, many, or a class for an expanded clone.

>many|TRBV29-1|TRBJ2-1|TRBD2
TGCAGCGTTGTAGCGGGCAATGAGCAGTTCTTC
CSVVAGNEQFF
>-|TRBV11-2|TRBJ2-7|TRBD2
TGTGCCAGCAGCCTGGGGGGGACGAAGACCTACGAGCAGTACTTC
CASSLGGTKTYEQYF
>-|TRBV5-1|TRBJ2-5|TRBD1
TGCGCCAGCAGCTCTACCCCGGGACAGGTCGTACAAGAGACCCAGTACTTC
CASSSTPGQVVQETQYF
>few|TRBV12-3/TRBV12-4|TRBJ2-1|TRBD1
TGTGCCAGCAGCCCGGGACAGACCCGTTACAATGAGCAGTTCTTC
CASSPGQTRYNEQFF
>-|TRBV28|TRBJ2-6|-
TGTGCCAGCACCATTCGGGTATCGCTGGCCGGGGCCAACGTCCTGACTTTC
CASTIRVSLAGANVLTF
>once|TRBV5-1|TRBJ2-5|-
TGCGCCAGCAGCTTGGGATCATACGGGACCCAGTACTTC
CASSLGSYGTQYF
>few|TRBV12-3/TRBV12-4|TRBJ2-5|TRBD2
TGTGCCAGCAGTAAACTAGCGGGCGAGACCCAGTACTTC
CASSKLAGETQYF
>-|TRBV29-1|TRBJ2-1|-
TGCAGCGTTGAAGTGGCACAGGCTGAGCAGCACTTC
CSVEVAQAEQHF
>-|TRBV11-2|TRBJ2-5|-
TGTGCCAGCAGCTCGACAGGTGGGGGACAAGAGACCCAGTACTTC
CASSSTGGGQETQYF
>many|TRBV6-2/TRBV6-3|TRBJ2-7|TRBD2
TGTGCCAGCAGTTACTCGGGACTAGCGGGAGACTACGAGCAGTACTTC
CASSYSGLAGDYEQYF
>many|TRBV7-7|TRBJ2-2|-
TGTGCTAGCAGCTTGGATGCAAGCACCGGGGAGCTGTTTTTT
CASSLDASTGELFF
>-|TRBV11-2|TRBJ2-5|TRBD2
TGTGCCAGCAGCCCCGGGACTAGCCCACTCCGAGAGACCCAGTACTTC
CASSPGTSPLRETQYF
>once|TRBV14|TRBJ1-1|-
TGTGCCAGCAGCCAGGAGCAGCTTTACACTGAAGCTCTCTTT
CASSQEQLYTEALF
>many|TRBV4-1|TRBJ2-1|-
TGCGCCAGCAGCCCAGTGGACACCGCTGGGGATGAGCAGTTCTTC
CASSPVDTAGDEQFF
>many|TRBV28|TRBJ2-6|-
TGTGCCAGCAGTCCTGGGGGTACCCTTGGGGCCAACGTCCTGACTTTC
CASSPGGTLGANVLTF
>few|TRBV5-1|TRBJ1-1|-
TGCGCCAGCAGCTTGGCCGGGATCAGGGATTTGAACACTGAAGCTTTCTTT
CASSLAGIRDLNTEAFF
>-|TRBV6-6|TRBJ2-5|-
TGTGCCAGCAGCCACACGGCAGGACCGCAAGAGGCCCAGTACTTC
CASSHTAGPQEAQYF
>few|TRBV18|TRBJ1-4|TRBD1
TGTGCCAGCTCACTCTTCCACCAGGGACAGTCCAATGAAAAACTGTTTTTT
CASSLFHQGQSNEKLFF
>few|TRBV10-2|TRBJ2-7|-
TGCGCCAGCAGCCCAGGGACCCACGAGCAGTACTTC
CASSPGTHEQYF
>many|TRBV18|TRBJ2-6|TRBD2
TGTGCCAGCTCTGGGACTAGGATTAGCTCTGGGGCCAACGTCCTGACTTTC
CASSGTRISSGANVLTF
>many|TRBV6-5|TRBJ2-7|TRBD1
TGTGCCAGCAGTCAGCATGGTCAGGGGGCGCCAATATACGAGCAGTACTTC
CASSQHGQGAPIYEQYF
>many|TRBV6-5|TRBJ2-1|TRBD2
TGTGCCAGCAGCTGGAGCGGGAGCGATGAGCAGTTCTTC
CASSWSGSDEQFF
>many|TRBV6-2/TRBV6-3|TRBJ1-5|-
TGTGCCAGCAGTTACGGGGGATTTAGCAATCAGCCCCAGCATTTT
CASSYGGFSNQPQHF
>few|TRBV7-9|TRBJ1-2|-
TGTGCCAGCAGCTTAGGCCGGACAGATGGCTACACCTTC
CASSLGRTDGYTF
>many|TRBV2|TRBJ2-7|TRBD1
TGTGCCAGCAGAAATGGGGACAGGGGGCTGTTGATGTACTTC
CASRNGDRGLLMYF
>few|TRBV20-1|TRBJ2-7|-
TGCAGTGCTAGAGGAGCTTACGAGCAGTACTTC
CSARGAYEQYF
>many|TRBV4-1|TRBJ2-1|-
TGCGCCAGCAGCCACGGAGGCCCCAATGAGCAGTTCTTC
CASSHGGPNEQFF
>many|TRBV29-1|TRBJ1-1|-
TGCAGCGTTCTGGGATCTTCCAACACTGAAGCTTTCTTT
CSVLGSSNTEAFF
>many|TRBV3-1|TRBJ1-1|TRBD1
TGTGCCAGCAGCCAAGAACAGGGGGCTGAAGCTTTCTTT
CASSQEQGAEAFF
>few|TRBV6-6|TRBJ2-3|-
TGTGCCAGCAGTTACTTCCAGCGCACAGATACGCAGTATTTT
CASSYFQRTDTQYF
>many|TRBV4-1|TRBJ1-1|TRBD1
TGCGCCAGCAGCCAAGTGTTGGGACAGGGACCCAAAGCTTTCTTT
CASSQVLGQGPKAFF
>few|TRBV11-2|TRBJ2-1|-
TGTGCCAGCAGCCCTGGTAAGAGCTCCTACAATGAGCAGTTCTTC
CASSPGKSSYNEQFF
>many|TRBV5-6|TRBJ2-3|TRBD1
TGTGCCAGCAGCATGACAGGGGTACTCACAGATACGCAGTATTTT
CASSMTGVLTDTQYF
>many|TRBV29-1|TRBJ2-5|-
TGCAGCGTTGACAGGAACCAAGAGACCCAGTACTTC
CSVDRNQETQYF
>many|TRBV24-1|TRBJ2-1|-
TGTGCCACCAGTGATTCTACGGGCAGGCGGGACAATGAGCAGTTCTTC
CATSDSTGRRDNEQFF
>many|TRBV2|TRBJ1-2|TRBD1
TGTGCCAGCAGTGAAGCGAGACAGGGAGACTATGGCTACACCTTC
CASSEARQGDYGYTF
>many|TRBV27|TRBJ1-1|-
TGTGCCAGCAGTTGGGCAGGGGAGGGCACTGAAGCTTTCTTT
CASSWAGEGTEAFF
>-|TRBV15|TRBJ1-1|TRBD1
TGTGCCACCAGCAGAAACAGGGGGAGCACTGAAGCTTTCTTT
CATSRNRGSTEAFF
>many|TRBV28|TRBJ2-3|TRBD2
TGTGCCACCCTAACTAGCGGGAGCTGGGATACGCAGTATTTT
CATLTSGSWDTQYF
>few|TRBV6-5|TRBJ1-2|-
TGTGCCAGCAGCTCCGACCGTAACTATGGCTACACCTTC
CASSSDRNYGYTF
>many|TRBV15|TRBJ2-1|-
TGTGCCACCAGCAGAGCCTCAGGACCGTACAATGAGCAGTTCTTC
CATSRASGPYNEQFF
>many|TRBV7-9|TRBJ1-2|-
TGTGCCAGCAGCTTATATGTGACGGGGGGCGACTATGGCTACACCTTC
CASSLYVTGGDYGYTF